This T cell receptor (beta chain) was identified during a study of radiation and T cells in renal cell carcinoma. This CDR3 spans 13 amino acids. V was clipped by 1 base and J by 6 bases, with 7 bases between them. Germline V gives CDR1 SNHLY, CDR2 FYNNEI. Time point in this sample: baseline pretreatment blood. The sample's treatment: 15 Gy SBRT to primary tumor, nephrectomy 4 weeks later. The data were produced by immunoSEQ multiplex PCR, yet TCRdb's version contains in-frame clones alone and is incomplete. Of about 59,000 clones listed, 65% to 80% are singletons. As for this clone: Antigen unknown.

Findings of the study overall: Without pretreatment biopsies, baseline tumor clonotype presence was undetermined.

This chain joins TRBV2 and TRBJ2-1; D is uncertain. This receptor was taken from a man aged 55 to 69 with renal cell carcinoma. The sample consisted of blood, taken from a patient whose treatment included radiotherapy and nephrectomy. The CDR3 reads CASSEGWSNEQFF. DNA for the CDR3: TGTGCCAGCAGTGAAGGGTGGTCCAATGAGCAGTTCTTC.